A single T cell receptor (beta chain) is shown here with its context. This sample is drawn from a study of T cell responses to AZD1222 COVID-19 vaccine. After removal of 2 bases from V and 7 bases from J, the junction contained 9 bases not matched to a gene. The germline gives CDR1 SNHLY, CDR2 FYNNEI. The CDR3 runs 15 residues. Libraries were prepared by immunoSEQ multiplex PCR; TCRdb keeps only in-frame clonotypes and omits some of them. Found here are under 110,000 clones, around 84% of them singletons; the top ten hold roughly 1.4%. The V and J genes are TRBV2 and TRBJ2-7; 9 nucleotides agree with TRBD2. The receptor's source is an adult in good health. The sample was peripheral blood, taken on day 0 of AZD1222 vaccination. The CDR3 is CASSELAGTAGEQYF. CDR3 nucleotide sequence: TGTGCCAGCAGTGAACTAGCGGGGACCGCGGGGGAGCAGTACTTC. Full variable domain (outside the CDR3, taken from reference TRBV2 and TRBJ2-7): EPEVTQTPSHQVTQMGQEVILRCVPISNHLYFYWYRQILGQKVEFLVSFYNNEISEKSEIFDDQFSVERPDGSNFTLKIRSTKLEDSAMYFCASSELAGTAGEQYFGPGTRLTVT.